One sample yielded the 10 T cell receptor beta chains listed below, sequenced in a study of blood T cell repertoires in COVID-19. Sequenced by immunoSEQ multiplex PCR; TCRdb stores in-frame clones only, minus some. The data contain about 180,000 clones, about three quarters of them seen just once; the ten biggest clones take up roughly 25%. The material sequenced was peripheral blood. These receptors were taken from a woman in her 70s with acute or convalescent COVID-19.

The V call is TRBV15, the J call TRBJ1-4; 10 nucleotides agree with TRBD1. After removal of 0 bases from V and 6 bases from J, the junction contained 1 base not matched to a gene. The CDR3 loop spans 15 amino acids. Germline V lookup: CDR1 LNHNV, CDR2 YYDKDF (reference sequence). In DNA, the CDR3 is TGTGCCACCAGCAGAGAAGGGACAGGGGATGAAAAACTGTTTTTT. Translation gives CATSREGTGDEKLFF.

CDR3 in DNA: TGTGCCAGCAGCCTGAGACAGGGCGGTTGGGAGACCCAGTACTTC. This encodes CASSLRQGGWETQYF. This chain links TRBV14 with TRBJ2-5; 7 nucleotides align to TRBD1. Germline CDR1 SGHDN, CDR2 FVKESK. Germline trimming cut 4 bases from V and 5 bases from J; bases unmatched to any gene: 10. The CDR3 loop spans 15 amino acids.

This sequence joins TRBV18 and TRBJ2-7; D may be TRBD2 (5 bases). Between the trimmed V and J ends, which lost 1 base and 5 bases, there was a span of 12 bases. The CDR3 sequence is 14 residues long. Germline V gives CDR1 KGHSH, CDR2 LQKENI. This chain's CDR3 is CASSPRGTGDEQYF. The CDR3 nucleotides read TGTGCCAGCTCACCACGCGGAACCGGGGACGAGCAGTACTTC.

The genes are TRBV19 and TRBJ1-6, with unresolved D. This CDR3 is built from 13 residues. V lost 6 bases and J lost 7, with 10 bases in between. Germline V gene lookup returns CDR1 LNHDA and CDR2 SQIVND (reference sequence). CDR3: CASRAGRNSPLHF. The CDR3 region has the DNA TGTGCCAGTAGGGCTGGCAGGAATTCACCCCTCCACTTT.

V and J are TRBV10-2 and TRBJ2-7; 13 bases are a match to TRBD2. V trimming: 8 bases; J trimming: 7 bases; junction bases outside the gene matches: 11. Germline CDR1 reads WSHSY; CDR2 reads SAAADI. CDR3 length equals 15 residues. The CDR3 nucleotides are TGCGCCAGCGGCGGACTAGCGGGAGAGAAGTTGGAGCAGTACTTC. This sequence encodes CASGGLAGEKLEQYF.

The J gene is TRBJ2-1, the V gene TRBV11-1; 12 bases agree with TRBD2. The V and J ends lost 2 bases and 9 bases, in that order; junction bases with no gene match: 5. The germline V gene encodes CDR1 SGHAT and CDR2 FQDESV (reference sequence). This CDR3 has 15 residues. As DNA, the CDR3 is TGTGCCAGCAGCTTACTAGCGGGAGGGCCGGGTGAGCAGTTCTTC. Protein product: CASSLLAGGPGEQFF.

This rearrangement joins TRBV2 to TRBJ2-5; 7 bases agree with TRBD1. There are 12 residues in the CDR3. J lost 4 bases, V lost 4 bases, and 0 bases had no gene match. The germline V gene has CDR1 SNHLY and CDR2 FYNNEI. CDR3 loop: CASSGTGETQYF. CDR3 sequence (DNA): TGTGCCAGCAGTGGGACAGGAGAGACCCAGTACTTC. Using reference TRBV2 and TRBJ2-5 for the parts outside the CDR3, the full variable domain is EPEVTQTPSHQVTQMGQEVILRCVPISNHLYFYWYRQILGQKVEFLVSFYNNEISEKSEIFDDQFSVERPDGSNFTLKIRSTKLEDSAMYFCASSGTGETQYFGPGTRLLVL.

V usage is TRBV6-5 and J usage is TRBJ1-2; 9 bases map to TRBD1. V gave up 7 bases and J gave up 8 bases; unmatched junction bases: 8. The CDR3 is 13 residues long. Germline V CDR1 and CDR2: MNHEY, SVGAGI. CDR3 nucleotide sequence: TGTGCCAGCAACCGGGACAGGGTGAGAGGCTACACCTTC. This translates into CASNRDRVRGYTF.

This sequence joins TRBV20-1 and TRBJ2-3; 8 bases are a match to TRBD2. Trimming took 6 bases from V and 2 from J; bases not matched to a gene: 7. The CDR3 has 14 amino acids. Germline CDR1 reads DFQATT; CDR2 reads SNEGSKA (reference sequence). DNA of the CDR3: TGCAGTGCCAGTAGCGGGACCCTCACAGATACGCAGTATTTT. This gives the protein CSASSGTLTDTQYF.

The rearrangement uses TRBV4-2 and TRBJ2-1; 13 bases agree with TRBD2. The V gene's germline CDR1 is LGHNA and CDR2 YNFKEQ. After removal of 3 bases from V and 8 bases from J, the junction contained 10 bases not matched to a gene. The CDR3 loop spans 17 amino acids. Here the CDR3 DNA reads TGTGCCAGCAGCCAGGAAGGGACTAGCGGGAATGTCGATGAGCAGTTCTTC. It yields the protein CASSQEGTSGNVDEQFF.